This record covers a single TCR beta chain. The specificity of this receptor is unknown. No qualities accompany the bases; no much larger clone lies one base away. The cohort was made up of approximately 700 healthy bone marrow donors. At the time of sampling, all cohort members were nominally healthy, though unrecorded immune exposures were likely present. The donor was CMV seronegative and was included in the group of about 350 seronegative cohort members. Each donor provided a peripheral blood sample, and peripheral blood mononuclear cells were used for TCR beta sequencing. Genomic DNA extraction from the blood cell samples was performed with the Qiagen DNeasy Blood Extraction Kit. The record originates from a study of cytomegalovirus exposure and HLA in healthy donors (dated by TCRdb to the late 2010s). With respect to the entire study: In an earlier analysis of fewer than 750 of the donors, approximately 300 Gb of sequence data and approximately 120 million unique TCR beta sequences from 150 million to 200 million T cells were reported. Roughly 300 gigabases of sequencing data and around 80 million unique TCR sequences made up an early release that covered several hundred HLA-typed donors. Of the roughly 400 genotyped donors, approximately 83% fell in the genetic ancestry cluster associated with self-reported Caucasian donors. The study aimed to test whether cataloging public T cell receptors could reveal signatures of past pathogen exposure. The study used immunosequencing to profile the T cell repertoires of several hundred subjects and linked those repertoires to cytomegalovirus serostatus. A separate validation cohort of 90 to 150 different subjects was used in addition to the roughly 640-subject first cohort. The study combined high-throughput TCR immunosequencing, statistical association of individual TCRs with disease status, and machine learning to predict cytomegalovirus infection status. A later analysis re-examined previously published TCR beta repertoires from 500 to 700 donors and added high-resolution HLA genotyping to investigate patterns of TCR occurrence. Rather than using new phenotypic data, the later analysis identified candidate immune exposures from TCR beta sequences and from how often those sequences occurred across donors. An earlier analysis of around 580 of the donors used high-throughput TCR beta sequencing to judge whether each TCR beta V gene segment behaved as functional or pseudogenic. Donor age, sex, ethnicity and CMV serostatus were collected together with the repertoire data. A later genetic analysis used genome-wide SNP genotypes for 398 of the 666 donors, treating that subset as a discovery cohort. All discovery cohort repertoires had been generated on a single sequencing platform. HLA typing covered class I and class II loci at four-digit resolution. The number of typed donors differed by locus: about 620-640 for A, B, C, DRB1 and DQB1; some 500 for DQA1; fewer than 610 for DPA1; and 450 to 480 for DPB1. Roughly 5 DR-DQ haplotypes were treated as single units for association and clustering because of strong linkage in the cohort. On average, roughly 250,000 unique TCR beta nucleotide sequences were sequenced per donor among fewer than 500 genotyped donors of the cohort, with roughly 20% of those sequences being non-productive.

Including cysteine and phenylalanine, the CDR3 has 16 amino acids. The entry retains the CDR3 DNA only, 48 bases that are in frame from base 1. For CDR1 and CDR2, the germline V gene lists SNHLY and FYNNEI. V drops 1 base and J drops 1 base, leaving 11 bases in between. The protocol used for the library was the immunoSEQ multiplex PCR assay. A mixture of 60 forward primers for TCR Vbeta segments and 13 reverse primers for TCR Jbeta segments was used in the multiplex PCR. Amplification of the CDR3 region of rearranged TCR beta genes was performed with a multiplex PCR assay on genomic DNA. Amplified TCR beta libraries were sequenced as 87-base-pair reads on the Illumina HiSeq System. The authors' pipeline ran thus. In a later analysis, 77 million or so unique TCR beta chains were counted across the approximately 620 repertoires, and around 11 million of these chains were shared by at least two donors. To remove PCR and sequencing errors, raw reads were error-corrected and collapsed into unique sequences using a nearest-neighbor algorithm that merged closely related sequences. Alignment of CDR3 sequences to IMGT reference sequences was used to assign V, D and J gene segments. For a sequence to be retained, a match of at least six nucleotides was required to both a V gene segment and a J gene segment. A rearrangement counted as productive if the CDR3 had no stop codons and remained in frame with V and J, and every other rearrangement counted as non-productive. CDR3 was defined by IMGT convention, running from the second conserved V-encoded cysteine to the conserved J-encoded phenylalanine. The earlier analysis of about 560 of the donors excluded any sequence lacking an unambiguous match to a single V gene segment. In an earlier analysis of around 600 of the donors, V segments were called functional above 56.7% productive rearrangements and were called segregating when the between-donor standard deviation exceeded 5%. To diagnose cytomegalovirus status from the catalog of TCR beta chain sequences, a statistical classification framework was built. A later analysis assigned V and J genes by comparing TCR nucleotide sequences with IMGT/GENE-DB human TR gene sequences. The TCRdist pipeline was used in a later analysis to assign CDR3 sequences and most-parsimonious VDJ recombination scenarios. In a later analysis, every TCR beta chain was defined by the combination of its CDR3 amino acid sequence and its V-gene family, and reads without a unique V-gene family were dropped. As a way to deal with suspected cross-contamination and a sequencing artifact, a later analysis dropped roughly 600 nucleotide sequences that were highly shared and had low generation probability. A later analysis calculated a clonal expansion index for each public chain from normalized within-repertoire ranks of inferred template counts. In a later analysis, generation probabilities were computed using a VDJ recombination model fitted to out-of-frame rearrangements, and the results were checked against IGoR. In a later analysis, TCR-TCR, TCR-HLA and TCR-CMV co-occurrence was scored with hypergeometric tests, and a repertoire-size bias correction was applied to TCR pairs. False discovery rates were estimated in a later analysis by permuting HLA or CMV assignments 20 times. In a later analysis, co-occurring TCRs were grouped using DBSCAN, with TCRdist sequence similarity added in when clustering inside HLA-allele-positive subsets. Repertoires with fewer than 30,000 or more than 120,000 public chains, plus five repertoires with anomalous nucleotide sharing, were excluded from co-occurrence clustering. Held by TCRdb, this immuneACCESS table contains in-frame sequences only and omits some clones. Under half of the omission traces to an unresolved V gene where checked; the cause of the rest is unknown. V and J calls and clone size are those listed in that table; D and trimming were worked out from the DNA. This sample holds tens of thousands of clones; around 81% were observed only once. Around 1.5% of the sample belongs to the ten largest clones.

On the study overall, not on this receptor specifically: Because some donors lacked HLA typing at each locus, the association tests relied only on the typed subset. CMV serostatus was the only immune exposure information available for the cohort. A few of the identified cytomegalovirus-associated TCR beta chains were confirmed in vitro to be specific for cytomegalovirus antigens. A further reported finding was that TCR beta sequences accurately predicted the HLA-A and HLA-B alleles for most subjects in the first cohort. When HLA alleles, especially DR and DQ, strongly co-occurred, attributing TCR associations to individual alleles was difficult. In a later genetic analysis, a missense DCLRE1C variant was associated with V-gene and J-gene trimming of TCR beta chains, and the association was replicated in an independent cohort. According to a later genetic analysis, donors in an Asian-associated ancestry cluster had fewer N-insertions in productive TCRs than the approximately 610-donor mean. An earlier analysis of some 560 of the donors showed that most TCR beta V segments appeared in productive rearrangements either about 87% or about 30% of the time, which broadly matched IMGT annotations. A cluster of highly shared sequence variants was judged likely to represent a technical artifact of the sequencing pipeline. In the study, approximately 150 TCR beta chains were listed as associated with cytomegalovirus. In this cohort, only TCR beta chains were sequenced, and detectable features were limited by the absence of alpha or paired-chain data. Over 15 rarely observed V segments, including chromosome 9 orphons, were excluded from the earlier analysis of approximately 500 of the donors because counts were too low. Cytomegalovirus status was reported to be diagnosed by the classifier with high specificity and sensitivity in both the original and validation cohorts. Correlated functional status among segregating V segments might reflect linkage disequilibrium, but an unknown experimental factor could not be ruled out. It was suggested by the authors that the approach could potentially be generalized to other disease states and immunological phenotypes. According to a later analysis, TCR association rates differed among HLA loci, with DRB1 alleles showing the most associated TCRs and HLA-C alleles showing the fewest. In a later analysis, several top co-occurrence clusters were reported to appear linked to parvovirus B19, influenza, CMV and Epstein-Barr virus. Presence/absence analyses assumed roughly uniform sequencing depth across donors, an assumption that may not hold. A later analysis associated 16,951 TCR beta sequences with specific HLA alleles at a false discovery rate of 0.05. Most CMV-associated TCR beta chains appeared to be HLA-restricted in a later analysis, and the HLA associations seemed to be driven largely by CMV exposure. A later analysis found that HLA-associated TCR beta chains were more clonally expanded and had lower generation probabilities than equally common non-associated chains. Some IMGT-functional V segments, including TRBV6-2 and TRBV6-3, could not be distinguished by the 87-base-pair reads and were therefore excluded. Most TCR sequences were observed very rarely across donors, whereas some public TCRs were present in many individuals.

The sequence links TRBV2 to TRBJ1-5, with a tentative D gene TRBD1 over 5 matching bases. Specimen: PBMCs. The clonotype originates from a middle-aged man in good health and CMV-seronegative. The CDR3 reads as follows: CASSEVGRASNQPQHF. The DNA sequence reads TGTGCCAGCAGTGAAGTCGGCAGGGCGAGCAATCAGCCCCAGCATTTT.